The 32 T cell receptor beta chains listed next were all sequenced from one sample in a study of cytomegalovirus exposure and HLA in healthy donors. PCR was performed using 60 Vbeta and 13 Jbeta primers. Produced via immunoSEQ multiplex PCR; TCRdb's table is partial and in-frame only. The sample lists 110,000 to 150,000 clones; over 60% were seen once. Material: PBMCs. These receptors were collected from a male donor in good health and CMV-seropositive.

V gene TRBV4-1 combines with J gene TRBJ1-1; weak D call: TRBD1 (6 bases). The CDR3 length is 15 residues. V was clipped by 1 base and J by 8 bases, with 17 bases between them. Germline V gene lookup returns CDR1 MGHRA and CDR2 YSYEKL. CDR3 in DNA: TGCGCCAGCAGCCAAGTGTTTCTGACAGGAACCGAAGCTTTCTTT. Amino acids: CASSQVFLTGTEAFF.

This chain connects TRBV6-5 to TRBJ2-7, with D possibly being TRBD2 (6 bases). The germline V gene has CDR1 MNHEY and CDR2 SVGAGI. The V end was cut by 6 bases, the J end by 0 bases, with 15 bases between. This CDR3 is 15 amino acids long. CDR3: CASSRGGLSSYEQYF. As DNA, the CDR3 is TGTGCCAGCAGCCGGGGAGGTCTGAGCTCCTACGAGCAGTACTTC.

The chain recombines TRBV4-1 with TRBJ2-7; D perhaps matches TRBD1 (6 bases). Germline V lookup: CDR1 MGHRA, CDR2 YSYEKL. CDR3 length: 16 residues. Trimming left V 0 bases short and J 3 bases short, with 15 bases between. The CDR3: CASSQDWGRGIYEQYF. The DNA for the CDR3 is TGCGCCAGCAGCCAAGATTGGGGCAGGGGAATCTACGAGCAGTACTTC.

The chain joins TRBV7-8 to TRBJ1-5, with 8 positions matching TRBD1. The V segment lost 5 bases and the J segment 3 bases; nucleotides outside the gene matches: 6. The germline CDR1 and CDR2 sequences are SGHVS and FQNEAQ. This CDR3 region has 15 residues. The CDR3 loop reads CASSLDRGVNQPQHF. As DNA, the CDR3 is TGTGCCAGCAGCCTAGACAGGGGAGTCAATCAGCCCCAGCATTTT.

The chain employs TRBV6-5 and TRBJ2-7; the D gene is possibly TRBD2 (6 bases). In germline, CDR1 is MNHEY, CDR2 SVGAGI. This CDR3 is built from 16 residues. V was shortened by 2 bases and J by 4 bases, with 18 bases between the two germline ends. The CDR3 loop is CASSYGGVWSRYEQYF. CDR3 DNA sequence: TGTGCCAGCAGTTACGGCGGGGTATGGTCTAGGTACGAGCAGTACTTC.

The chain joins TRBV19 to TRBJ1-5; 9 bases align to TRBD1. Per germline, CDR1 LNHDA and CDR2 SQIVND (reference sequence). Trimming removed 0 bases from V and 6 bases from J; junction bases left unmatched: 0. The CDR3 loop spans 14 amino acids. CDR3 coding DNA: TGTGCCAGTAGTATAGAGGACAGGGGTCAGCCCCAGCATTTT. This codes for CASSIEDRGQPQHF.

The chain joins TRBV4-3 to TRBJ1-3, with D uncertain. The CDR3 covers 16 residues. Trimming shortened V by 0 bases and J by 1 base, and 10 bases separated the two germline ends. The V gene's germline CDR1 is LGHNA and CDR2 YSLEER. The CDR3 bases are TGCGCCAGCAGCCAAGATCCCCCCCCTTCTGGAAACACCATATATTTT. This translates into CASSQDPPPSGNTIYF.

The rearrangement uses TRBV28 and TRBJ2-7; TRBD2 matches 12 bases. V lost 10 bases, J lost 3 bases, and 7 bases stayed unmatched. There are 14 residues in the CDR3. CDR1 is MDHEN, CDR2 SYDVKM, per germline. CDR3 sequence (DNA): TGTGCCACCCCGACTAGCGGGAGATTCTACGAGCAGTACTTC. This sequence encodes CATPTSGRFYEQYF.

The gene calls are TRBV2 and TRBJ2-1, with a weak D call TRBD1 (6 bases). The CDR3 is 15 residues long. Germline assignment: CDR1 SNHLY and CDR2 FYNNEI. Trimming stripped 2 bases from V and 8 bases from J, with 16 bases between. CDR3 protein: CASSELGTPGDEQFF. CDR3 DNA sequence: TGTGCCAGCAGTGAATTAGGGACACCCGGCGATGAGCAGTTCTTC.

The chain is built from TRBV9 and TRBJ2-3; TRBD2 might be the D (6 bases). The germline gives CDR1 SGDLS, CDR2 YYNGEE. The V gene lost 0 bases and the J gene lost 6 bases, with 14 bases spanning the gap. This CDR3 region has 15 residues. CDR3 nucleotide sequence: TGTGCCAGCAGCGTAGAGGTGACTAGTACGGATACGCAGTATTTT. Its translation: CASSVEVTSTDTQYF.

The V call is TRBV6-1, the J call TRBJ2-2, with TRBD1 as a possible D gene (6 bases). Between the trimmed V and J ends, which lost 4 bases and 0 bases, there was a span of 15 bases. CDR1 is MNHNS, CDR2 SASEGT, per germline. The CDR3 totals 17 residues. The CDR3 nucleotides read TGTGCCAGCAGTGGCCGCTACAGGGATGCGAACACCGGGGAGCTGTTTTTT. It translates to CASSGRYRDANTGELFF.

This clone has only a few counts. The V gene is TRBV28, the J gene TRBJ1-5; 7 bases fit TRBD1. Unmatched junction bases numbered 7, after V lost 8 bases and J lost 6 bases. This CDR3 is 13 amino acids long. Germline V CDR1 and CDR2: MDHEN, SYDVKM. This chain's CDR3 is CASLQGVSQPQHF. Written as DNA, the CDR3 is TGTGCCAGCTTGCAGGGGGTAAGTCAGCCCCAGCATTTT.

The chain employs TRBV27 and TRBJ2-6; D uncertain. V lost 4 bases and J lost 0, with 4 bases in between. CDR1 is MNHEY and CDR2 is SMNVEV in the germline V gene (reference sequence). This CDR3 is built from 14 residues. This CDR3 is CASSSSSGANVLTF. The CDR3 coding sequence is TGTGCCAGCAGTTCCAGCTCTGGGGCCAACGTCCTGACTTTC.

Concerning this clone itself: Different DNA sequences within this sample yield the same CDR3. The chain is built from TRBV29-1 and TRBJ2-7, with 10 bases identical to TRBD1. CDR1 is SQVTM, CDR2 ANQGSEA, per germline. With V trimmed by 6 bases and J by 4 bases, 3 bases remained unmatched. The CDR3 has 12 amino acids. Written as DNA, the CDR3 is TGCAGCGTCCGGACAGGGGGGTACGAGCAGTACTTC. Its protein product is CSVRTGGYEQYF.

V usage is TRBV7-2 and J usage is TRBJ2-7, with D maybe TRBD2 (6 bases). Trimming cost V 5 bases and J 6 bases, with 14 bases left between them. Germline CDR1 and CDR2: SGHTA and FQGNSA. This CDR3 has 13 amino acids. The CDR3 coding sequence is TGTGCCAGCAGCCCCCTAGCGTCCCTCGAGCAGTACTTC. Its translation is CASSPLASLEQYF.

The chain joins TRBV30 to TRBJ1-5; perhaps TRBD1 as D (5 bases). Trimming shortened V by 5 bases and J by 3 bases, and 11 bases separated the two germline ends. Germline V CDR1 and CDR2: GTSNPN, SVGIG (reference sequence). The CDR3 is made up of 13 amino acids. The CDR3 spells CAWGSGINQPQHF. The CDR3 bases are TGTGCCTGGGGATCAGGGATCAATCAGCCCCAGCATTTT.

This clone was seen a few times. V and J are TRBV7-9 and TRBJ2-5; no reliable D call. The germline V gene has CDR1 SEHNR and CDR2 FQNEAQ (reference sequence). The CDR3 sequence is 14 residues long. V lost 4 bases, J lost 1 base, and 10 bases lay in between. CDR3 coding DNA: TGTGCCAGCAGCTCCTTTAATAGCCAAGAGACCCAGTACTTC. Residues: CASSSFNSQETQYF. The full variable domain, in which reference TRBV7-9 and TRBJ2-5 provide the parts outside the CDR3, is DTGVSQNPRHKITKRGQNVTFRCDPISEHNRLYWYRQTLGQGPEFLTYFQNEAQLEKSRLLSDRFSAERPKGSFSTLEIQRTEQGDSAMYLCASSSFNSQETQYFGPGTRLLVL.

The chain combines TRBV7-9 with TRBJ2-7; 8 bases align to TRBD1. Germline CDR1 and CDR2: SEHNR and FQNEAQ (reference sequence). Unmatched junction bases numbered 7, after V lost 1 base and J lost 2 bases. The CDR3 consists of 16 residues. The CDR3 is CASSLVVTGEPYEQYF. In DNA, the CDR3 is TGTGCCAGCAGCTTAGTTGTGACAGGGGAACCCTACGAGCAGTACTTC.

The V call is TRBV27, the J call TRBJ2-1; TRBD2 matches 10 bases. Per the germline V gene, CDR1 is MNHEY and CDR2 is SMNVEV (reference sequence). The CDR3 consists of 15 residues. V was pared by 5 bases and J by 4 bases, with 5 bases of the junction left unmatched. The CDR3 DNA is TGTGCCAGCAGTCGGACTAGCGGTACATACAATGAGCAGTTCTTC. Translation gives CASSRTSGTYNEQFF.

A note on this clone: Compared with germline, one end of the junction differs, possibly owing to a read error. The chain recombines TRBV7-9 with TRBJ1-2, with 9 nucleotides matching TRBD1. This CDR3 has 13 residues. Germline CDR1 SEHNR, CDR2 FQNEAQ (reference sequence). The CDR3 sequence: CSSRQQGALGYTF. CDR3 DNA: TGTTCCAGCAGGCAACAGGGGGCATTGGGCTACACCTTC.

The CDR3 is CASSLLGGATYNEQFF. CDR3 bases: TGTGCCAGCAGCCTCCTGGGGGGGGCTACATACAATGAGCAGTTCTTC. The chain joins TRBV5-6 to TRBJ2-1; perhaps TRBD2 as D (7 bases). Looked up from germline, CDR1 is SGHDT and CDR2 is YYEEEE. Trimming pared 4 bases from V and 4 bases from J, leaving 18 bases between. The CDR3 covers 16 residues. Based on the CDR3 plus reference TRBV5-6 and TRBJ2-1, the full variable domain is DAGVTQSPTHLIKTRGQQVTLRCSPKSGHDTVSWYQQALGQGPQFIFQYYEEEERQRGNFPDRFSGHQFPNYSSELNVNALLLGDSALYLCASSLLGGATYNEQFFGPGTRLTVL.

This clone has just a few counts. CDR3 sequence reads: CASSEKVGLGNNEQFF. Here the CDR3 DNA reads TGTGCCAGCAGTGAGAAAGTGGGACTGGGAAACAATGAGCAGTTCTTC. J is TRBJ2-1 and V is TRBV6-1; possibly TRBD2 for D (6 bases). Trimming pared 3 bases from V and 5 bases from J, leaving 17 bases between. CDR1 is MNHNS and CDR2 is SASEGT in the germline V gene. The CDR3 extends over 16 amino acids.

The chain employs TRBV7-6 and TRBJ2-5; TRBD1 might be the D (10 bases). The J call may be faulty, since TRBJ2-7 better matches the DNA end. Germline CDR1 is SGHVS and CDR2 is FNYEAQ. The CDR3 consists of 19 residues. In nucleotides, the CDR3 is TGTGCCAGCAGCCTCGGACAGGGGGGTCTGACTAGCGGCAACTACGAGCAGTACTTC. Residues: CASSLGQGGLTSGNYEQYF.

This clone was counted only a few times. The chain uses TRBV5-6 and TRBJ1-2; possible D gene TRBD1, 5 bases. Per germline, CDR1 SGHDT and CDR2 YYEEEE. V was pared by 5 bases and J by 3 bases, with 11 bases between. The CDR3 has 13 amino acids. In DNA form, the CDR3 reads TGTGCCAGCAGTCATCAGGGCCACTATGGCTACACCTTC. Protein sequence: CASSHQGHYGYTF. The complete variable domain, with remaining parts taken from reference TRBV5-6 and TRBJ1-2, reads DAGVTQSPTHLIKTRGQQVTLRCSPKSGHDTVSWYQQALGQGPQFIFQYYEEEERQRGNFPDRFSGHQFPNYSSELNVNALLLGDSALYLCASSHQGHYGYTFGSGTRLTVV.

V is TRBV11-3 and J is TRBJ2-3; possibly TRBD1 for D (5 bases). V was pared by 7 bases and J by 2 bases, with 13 bases between. The CDR3 is made up of 14 amino acids. Germline assignment: CDR1 SGHNT and CDR2 YENEEA. The CDR3 DNA is TGTGCCAGCACCGACAGTGACTCCACAGATACGCAGTATTTT. Translation gives CASTDSDSTDTQYF.

The chain couples TRBV27 to TRBJ1-5, with D possibly being TRBD1 (6 bases). V lost 3 bases and J 0 bases, leaving 24 bases between the germline ends. CDR1 MNHEY and CDR2 SMNVEV come from the germline V gene (reference sequence). The CDR3 length is 20 residues. DNA for the CDR3: TGTGCCAGCAGTTTGGGCAGTTTGGGGACACAAACCTATAGCAATCAGCCCCAGCATTTT. Its protein is CASSLGSLGTQTYSNQPQHF.

The chain uses TRBV11-2 and TRBJ2-7; tentative D call: TRBD1 (6 bases). The CDR3 runs to 15 residues. The V gene's germline CDR1 is SGHAT and CDR2 FQNNGV. Trimming cost V 1 base and J 0 bases, with 10 bases left between them. The CDR3 nucleotides are TGTGCCAGCAGCTTAGGACGGGACATCTCCTACGAGCAGTACTTC. It is translated as CASSLGRDISYEQYF. Full variable domain (remainder filled in from reference TRBV11-2 and TRBJ2-7): EAGVAQSPRYKIIEKRQSVAFWCNPISGHATLYWYQQILGQGPKLLIQFQNNGVVDDSQLPKDRFSAERLKGVDSTLKIQPAKLEDSAVYLCASSLGRDISYEQYFGPGTRLTVT.

This clone was observed a single time. The V call is TRBV7-8, the J call TRBJ2-1, with D possibly matching TRBD2 (6 bases). This CDR3 has 16 amino acids. Germline V gene sequence: CDR1 SGHVS, CDR2 FQNEAQ. Between the trimmed V and J ends, which lost 2 bases and 0 bases, there was a span of 11 bases. Here the CDR3 DNA reads TGTGCCAGCAGCTTATTCGTGCGGGGCTCCTACAATGAGCAGTTCTTC. It yields the protein CASSLFVRGSYNEQFF.

Turning to this clone: One end of the junction varies from germline; a read error may be responsible. The chain carries TRBV7-9 and TRBJ2-5; 7 positions agree with TRBD1. This CDR3 comprises 15 residues. Germline V gives CDR1 SEHNR, CDR2 FQNEAQ (reference sequence). The CDR3 DNA follows: TGTTCCAGCAGCAGCAAGACAGGGCGGCAAGAGACCCAGTACTTC. Translation: CSSSSKTGRQETQYF.

This clone was seen a handful of times. The rearrangement links TRBV4-1 to TRBJ1-1; 7 positions agree with TRBD1. With 6 bases clipped from V and 3 bases from J, the junction kept 4 bases outside the gene matches. The germline V gene has CDR1 MGHRA and CDR2 YSYEKL. The CDR3 loop spans 13 amino acids. CDR3 sequence reads: CASRKGADTEAFF. As DNA, the CDR3 is TGCGCCAGCAGAAAGGGGGCTGACACTGAAGCTTTCTTT.

The sample holds one count of this clone. V usage is TRBV7-8 and J usage is TRBJ2-5; D remains unclear. The J call is in doubt because the DNA end fits TRBJ2-7 better. CDR3 length: 16 amino acids. Germline V CDR1 and CDR2: SGHVS, FQNEAQ. For the CDR3, the DNA is TGTGCCAGCAGCTTATTGATGGCAGGCCTCTCCTACGAGCAGTACTTC. Protein product: CASSLLMAGLSYEQYF.

This chain links TRBV19 with TRBJ2-5, with TRBD2 as a possible D gene (6 bases). The CDR3 runs 16 residues. The ends were cut back, 5 bases at V and 1 base at J, with 17 bases in the middle. Germline V gives CDR1 LNHDA, CDR2 SQIVND (reference sequence). The CDR3 DNA reads TGTGCCAGTAGTGCCCTGGAGGGGCACGTCCAAGAGACCCAGTACTTC. It is translated as CASSALEGHVQETQYF.